The TCR beta chain described here comes from a study of technical replicates of blood from a handful of donors. The table came from immunoSEQ multiplex PCR; TCRdb's copy has only in-frame clones and leaves some out. The sample records roughly 60,000 clones, approximately 86% being singletons. The CDR3 covers 15 residues. With 5 bases removed from V and 4 bases from J, the gap between germline ends came to 15 bases. Germline V gene lookup returns CDR1 SGHRS and CDR2 YFSETQ. This clone was picked up a small number of times. The source is a human donor in good health. Some clones in this sample may be carry-over from other donors' samples. Source material: PBMCs. This sequence joins TRBV5-1 and TRBJ2-2; D unclear. The CDR3 coding sequence is TGCGCCAGCAGTCAAGAAGATAGAGCCACCGGGGAGCTGTTTTTT. Its translation is CASSQEDRATGELFF.